A single T cell receptor beta chain is shown here with its context. The V gene's germline CDR1 is MNHNY and CDR2 SVGAGI (reference sequence). This CDR3 has 15 residues. V lost 7 bases and J 5 bases, leaving 18 bases between the germline ends. This entry is derived from a study of T cell changes during pregnancy in multiple sclerosis. TCRdb's copy holds only in-frame clones and misses some; the assay was immunoSEQ multiplex PCR. In the table there are more than 55,000 clones, roughly 93% of which are singletons. This clonotype was obtained from a female donor with multiple sclerosis, enrolled in a pregnancy study. This rearrangement joins TRBV6-6 to TRBJ1-5, with a tentative D call TRBD1 (6 bases). This specimen consisted of peripheral blood, obtained in the second trimester of pregnancy. CDR3 sequence reads: CASNKDAGADQPQHF. In nucleotides, the CDR3 is TGTGCCAGCAATAAGGATGCGGGGGCTGATCAGCCCCAGCATTTT.